These T cell receptor beta chains were read from a single sample in a study of sequential checkpoint blockade in melanoma. Clones were read by immunoSEQ multiplex PCR, and TCRdb kept only the in-frame ones, dropping some. This table holds about 40,000 clones, 75% to 90% found once. Sequenced here: CD8+ T cells sorted from blood (inferred from file names), sampled from a patient given nivolumab and ipilimumab in sequence. These receptors were obtained from a human donor with melanoma. Both conserved end residues are part of each CDR3. D genes are given only for firm matches.

CDR3: CASSSPGAGNTEAFF
V: TRBV6-5
D: -
J: TRBJ1-1

CDR3: CASSLELGSGRDNEQFF
V: TRBV7-6
D: TRBD2
J: TRBJ2-1

CDR3: CASSVGGLGSGRSYNEQFF
V: TRBV9
D: TRBD2
J: TRBJ2-1

CDR3: CAWSVTGGQETQYF
V: TRBV30
D: TRBD1
J: TRBJ2-5

CDR3: CASSESVGGTLETQYF
V: TRBV10-1
D: -
J: TRBJ2-5

CDR3: CASIPLGLAGVVLGNEQFF
V: TRBV27
D: TRBD2
J: TRBJ2-1

CDR3: CASSQGPTRTANTEAFF
V: TRBV4-1
D: -
J: TRBJ1-1

CDR3: CASSIGTGGYEQYF
V: TRBV19
D: TRBD1
J: TRBJ2-7

CDR3: CASRALSNEQFF
V: TRBV9
D: -
J: TRBJ2-1

CDR3: CACKSGTVLTEAFF
V: TRBV6-5
D: TRBD1
J: TRBJ1-1

CDR3: CASSSGLAAYEQYF
V: TRBV28
D: TRBD2
J: TRBJ2-7

CDR3: CASTFGQGFFGYTF
V: TRBV6-5
D: TRBD1
J: TRBJ1-2

CDR3: CSVGAGGSNEQFF
V: TRBV29-1
D: TRBD2
J: TRBJ2-1

CDR3: CASSLLASRETCYEQYF
V: TRBV21-1
D: -
J: TRBJ2-7

CDR3: CASGRGPPKNIQYF
V: TRBV13
D: -
J: TRBJ2-4

CDR3: CASSEVAGGIGNYGYTF
V: TRBV6-1
D: TRBD1
J: TRBJ1-2

CDR3: CASSAGLGGSYEQYF
V: TRBV2
D: TRBD2
J: TRBJ2-7

CDR3: CASSHFGGGTEAFF
V: TRBV4-1
D: -
J: TRBJ1-1

CDR3: CASKQGGNIQYF
V: TRBV6-1
D: -
J: TRBJ2-4

CDR3: CASSKTGGQQETQYF
V: TRBV9
D: TRBD2
J: TRBJ2-5

CDR3: CASSGPPGTGHTGELFF
V: TRBV9
D: TRBD1
J: TRBJ2-2

CDR3: CASSVGASNQPQHF
V: TRBV9
D: -
J: TRBJ1-5

CDR3: CASSEGSSGNTIYF
V: TRBV25-1
D: -
J: TRBJ1-3

CDR3: CATRGGLAGDEQYF
V: TRBV15
D: TRBD2
J: TRBJ2-7

CDR3: CASSHLHEQYF
V: TRBV14
D: -
J: -

CDR3: CASRLNNEQFF
V: TRBV27
D: -
J: TRBJ2-1

CDR3: CASSQLPGLAYNEQFF
V: TRBV4-1
D: TRBD2
J: TRBJ2-1

CDR3: CASSEGGRYNEQFF
V: TRBV6-4
D: TRBD2
J: TRBJ2-1

CDR3: CASSIGQGGTEAFF
V: TRBV19
D: TRBD1
J: TRBJ1-1

CDR3: CSVVSSGAYEQYF
V: TRBV29-1
D: TRBD2
J: TRBJ2-7

CDR3: CASSELGDTYEQYF
V: TRBV6-1
D: -
J: TRBJ2-7

CDR3: CASSSGLAASNEQFF
V: TRBV7-6
D: TRBD2
J: TRBJ2-1

CDR3: CASSLPSRGISGNTIYF
V: TRBV28
D: -
J: TRBJ1-3

CDR3: CASSQARGDGYTF
V: TRBV4-2
D: -
J: TRBJ1-2

CDR3: CASSVGGRTSNEQFF
V: TRBV9
D: -
J: TRBJ2-1

CDR3: CASSVLTGLYTDTQYF
V: TRBV9
D: -
J: TRBJ2-3

CDR3: CASSESRSGNEQYF
V: TRBV10-2
D: -
J: TRBJ2-7

CDR3: CASSESGASYNEQFF
V: TRBV9
D: TRBD2
J: TRBJ2-1

CDR3: CASSYSRTDNEQFF
V: TRBV6-5
D: -
J: TRBJ2-1

CDR3: CASTRVGNTEAFF
V: TRBV5-4
D: -
J: TRBJ1-1

CDR3: CASSIGPGVGQPQHF
V: TRBV19
D: -
J: TRBJ1-5

CDR3: CASIRTTDRGEETQYF
V: TRBV21-1
D: -
J: TRBJ2-5

CDR3: CASSLIGGTEAFF
V: TRBV27
D: -
J: TRBJ1-1

CDR3: CASSVAGTGAYEQYF
V: TRBV9
D: TRBD1
J: TRBJ2-7

CDR3: CASSISGTGGLYGYTF
V: TRBV19
D: TRBD1
J: TRBJ1-2

CDR3: CASSFGGRVTNEQFF
V: TRBV5-8
D: -
J: TRBJ2-1

CDR3: CASSLTLAGDEQYF
V: TRBV7-3
D: TRBD2
J: -

CDR3: CASSVVERTEAFF
V: TRBV9
D: -
J: TRBJ1-1